This is a list of T cell receptor beta chains from one sample in a study of identical twins. TCRdb reprocessed the 5' RACE reads via MiXCR and lists one record per CDR3 protein. In the table there are about 700,000 distinct CDR3 sequences, 8.5% to 9.5% of which are singletons. These data were also filed under a second study, of yellow fever vaccine responses in identical twins.

Sequenced input: PBMCs. These receptor sequences come from a woman aged 18-30 years in good health. The CDR3 runs from the conserved cysteine through the conserved F or W. Each record gives: V gene, D gene, J gene, clone size, CDR3 DNA, CDR3 protein. The D gene is left open where the match is weak. Size is stated for part of the rows, as once, few or many counts, or as a class when the clone is expanded.

V: TRBV12-3/TRBV12-4; D: .; J: TRBJ2-7; size: many; DNA: TGTGCCAGCAGTCCATGGGACACGGCCGAGCAGTACTTC; CDR3: CASSPWDTAEQYF
V: TRBV13; D: TRBD2; J: TRBJ2-3; size: few; DNA: TGTGCCAGCAGCTCCCCCTCACTAGCGGGGGTCGTAGATACGCAGTATTTT; CDR3: CASSSPSLAGVVDTQYF
V: TRBV5-1; D: .; J: TRBJ2-7; size: .; DNA: TGCGCCAGCAGCTCTCTGGGGAGCTCCTACGAGCAGTACTTC; CDR3: CASSSLGSSYEQYF
V: TRBV18; D: .; J: TRBJ2-3; size: .; DNA: TGTGCCAGCTCACCACTGCCGGGACAAAACACAGATACGCAGTATTTT; CDR3: CASSPLPGQNTDTQYF
V: TRBV12-3/TRBV12-4; D: TRBD1; J: TRBJ1-5; size: many; DNA: TGTGCCAGCAGCATACAGGGGGCCAATCAGCCCCAGCATTTT; CDR3: CASSIQGANQPQHF
V: TRBV7-9; D: .; J: TRBJ2-7; size: many; DNA: TGTGCCAGCACTGGGTCCTACGAGCAGTACTTC; CDR3: CASTGSYEQYF
V: TRBV14; D: .; J: TRBJ2-7; size: many; DNA: TGTGCCAGCAGCAAAGAGACAGGCTTCTCCTACGAGCAGTACTTC; CDR3: CASSKETGFSYEQYF
V: TRBV12-3/TRBV12-4; D: .; J: TRBJ1-6; size: many; DNA: TGTGCCAGCAGTCCCGCAGGGTCCTATAATTCACCCCTCCACTTT; CDR3: CASSPAGSYNSPLHF
V: TRBV4-1; D: TRBD2; J: TRBJ2-3; size: few; DNA: TGCGCCAGCAGCCAAGATCGGGTCATTGGCGGGGGGGCTGCGGATACGCAGTATTTT; CDR3: CASSQDRVIGGGAADTQYF
V: TRBV14; D: .; J: TRBJ1-1; size: few; DNA: TGTGCCAGCAGCCAACAATCGGGACACTACACTGAAGCTTTCTTT; CDR3: CASSQQSGHYTEAFF
V: TRBV20-1; D: .; J: TRBJ2-5; size: many; DNA: TGCAGTGCTAACAGGCAAGAGACCCAGTACTTC; CDR3: CSANRQETQYF
V: TRBV4-3; D: .; J: TRBJ1-4; size: many; DNA: TGCGCCAGCAGCCAAGAATCCAGGAGAACTAATGAAAAACTGTTTTTT; CDR3: CASSQESRRTNEKLFF
V: TRBV5-6; D: TRBD1; J: TRBJ2-7; size: .; DNA: TGTGCCAGCACCAAGCTGACAGGGGGGCGCGAGCAGTACTTC; CDR3: CASTKLTGGREQYF
V: TRBV27; D: .; J: TRBJ2-7; size: many; DNA: TGTGCCAGCAGTTTATCGACCGGACGCTCCTACGAGCAGTACTTC; CDR3: CASSLSTGRSYEQYF
V: TRBV28; D: TRBD1; J: TRBJ2-7; size: many; DNA: TGTGCCAGCACCATTGCCGGGACAGGGTCCTACGAGCAGTACTTC; CDR3: CASTIAGTGSYEQYF
V: TRBV6-1; D: TRBD1; J: TRBJ2-7; size: few; DNA: TGTGCCAGCAGTAGATCGGGACAGACCTACGAGCAGTACTTC; CDR3: CASSRSGQTYEQYF
V: TRBV5-5; D: .; J: TRBJ2-1; size: few; DNA: TGTGCCAGCAGCCCCCGAGTCACCTCCTACAATGAGCAGTTCTTC; CDR3: CASSPRVTSYNEQFF
V: TRBV29-1; D: .; J: TRBJ1-1; size: many; DNA: TGCAGCGTTGCGGGGGCAAAAGGAGTGGGCTACACTGAAGCTTTCTTT; CDR3: CSVAGAKGVGYTEAFF
V: TRBV29-1; D: TRBD2; J: TRBJ2-7; size: .; DNA: TGCAGCGTCGAGACAGTCCTAGCGGGGTTATACGAGCAGTACTTC; CDR3: CSVETVLAGLYEQYF
V: TRBV20-1; D: .; J: TRBJ1-2; size: .; DNA: TGCAGTGCTAGAGATTTGGGGGGACGGGACTATGGCTACACCTTC; CDR3: CSARDLGGRDYGYTF
V: TRBV15; D: .; J: TRBJ1-2; size: .; DNA: TGTGCCACCAGCAGAGATCGGACGGGGGCGGGTGGCTACACCTTC; CDR3: CATSRDRTGAGGYTF
V: TRBV11-3; D: .; J: TRBJ2-3; size: few; DNA: TGTGCCAGCAGCCCCCGAGGCGCTAGCGGCACAGATACGCAGTATTTT; CDR3: CASSPRGASGTDTQYF
V: TRBV7-8; D: .; J: TRBJ2-7; size: few; DNA: TGTGGCTCGAAGGGACATGACTACGAGCAGTACTTC; CDR3: CGSKGHDYEQYF
V: TRBV12-3/TRBV12-4; D: .; J: TRBJ2-2; size: .; DNA: TGTGCCAGCAGTACCATGATCGGGGAGCTGTTTTTT; CDR3: CASSTMIGELFF
V: TRBV2; D: TRBD2; J: TRBJ2-2; size: .; DNA: TGTGCCAGCAGTGAACTAGCGGGGGAGCCCGGGGAGCTGTTTTTT; CDR3: CASSELAGEPGELFF
V: TRBV18; D: TRBD1; J: TRBJ2-3; size: once; DNA: TGTGCCAGCTGTACAGGGGTTCTTGATACGCAGTATTTT; CDR3: CASCTGVLDTQYF
V: TRBV27; D: .; J: TRBJ2-2; size: few; DNA: TGTGCCAGCAGTTTGGTGGGGGCGCGGACCGGGGAGCTGTTTTTT; CDR3: CASSLVGARTGELFF
V: TRBV7-2; D: .; J: TRBJ2-2; size: few; DNA: TGTGCCAGCAGCCCTCAAAGATTCACCGGGGAGCTGTTTTTT; CDR3: CASSPQRFTGELFF
V: TRBV5-1; D: .; J: TRBJ2-2; size: few; DNA: TGCGCCAGCAGCCGGGCCGTGACGGGAACCGGGGAGCTGTTTTTT; CDR3: CASSRAVTGTGELFF
V: TRBV15; D: .; J: TRBJ2-1; size: many; DNA: TGTGCCACCAGAAGGGAGCTAGTAGGGAATGAGCAGTTCTTC; CDR3: CATRRELVGNEQFF
V: TRBV20-1; D: .; J: TRBJ2-7; size: many; DNA: TGCAGTGCTAGAGATAATTCCCAGGGACTCGTGGACGAGCAGTACTTC; CDR3: CSARDNSQGLVDEQYF
V: TRBV2; D: TRBD2; J: TRBJ2-3; size: few; DNA: TGTGCCAGCAGCGCTATAGGACTAGCGGGAGGCACAGATACGCAGTATTTT; CDR3: CASSAIGLAGGTDTQYF
V: TRBV21-1; D: .; J: TRBJ2-7; size: few; DNA: TGTGCCAGCAGCTCGCGACAGACAGTCCTACGACTCGGGCAGTACTTC; CDR3: CASSSRQTVLRLGQYF
V: TRBV20-1; D: TRBD1; J: TRBJ2-5; size: .; DNA: TGCAGTGCTAGAGATGCGGGACAGGGGGCGGAGACCCAGTACTTC; CDR3: CSARDAGQGAETQYF
V: TRBV9; D: TRBD1; J: TRBJ1-4; size: .; DNA: TGTGCCAGCAGCGTAACGACAGGGAGGGATGAAAAACTGTTTTTT; CDR3: CASSVTTGRDEKLFF
V: TRBV7-2; D: TRBD1; J: TRBJ1-6; size: few; DNA: TGTGCCAGCAGCTTATCAGGGGGAATTAGTTTTGGGCCCCTCCACTTT; CDR3: CASSLSGGISFGPLHF
V: TRBV7-2; D: TRBD1; J: TRBJ2-7; size: few; DNA: TGTGCCAGCAGCATAGACCGTGGACAGGGTGTCTACGAGCAGTACTTC; CDR3: CASSIDRGQGVYEQYF
V: TRBV9; D: TRBD2; J: TRBJ2-1; size: many; DNA: TGTGCCAGCAGCGTAGACGGGGGGAGCTCCTACAATGAGCAGTTCTTC; CDR3: CASSVDGGSSYNEQFF
V: TRBV4-2; D: .; J: TRBJ2-7; size: few; DNA: TGTGCCAGCAGCCAAGAAAATCAGGGCATCTACGAGCAGTACTTC; CDR3: CASSQENQGIYEQYF
V: TRBV5-1; D: .; J: TRBJ1-1; size: .; DNA: TGCGCCAGCAGCTTGGTGGCAGCGAACACTGAAGCTTTCTTT; CDR3: CASSLVAANTEAFF
V: TRBV29-1; D: TRBD2; J: TRBJ2-7; size: many; DNA: TGCAGCGTTGGTCAGCCGACTAGCGGGAGGTCCGAGCAGTACTTC; CDR3: CSVGQPTSGRSEQYF
V: TRBV30; D: TRBD1; J: TRBJ2-1; size: .; DNA: TGTGCCTGGAGTTCCTCCCAGGACCAACGACAGGGGGGTGAGCAGTTCTTC; CDR3: CAWSSSQDQRQGGEQFF
V: TRBV4-3; D: .; J: TRBJ2-7; size: many; DNA: TGCGCCAGCAGCCAAGATCACCAAGGTAACTACGAGCAGTACTTC; CDR3: CASSQDHQGNYEQYF
V: TRBV18; D: TRBD1; J: TRBJ2-3; size: .; DNA: TGTGCCAGCTCACCACTGACCGGGACAGGGGTGACAGATACGCAGTATTTT; CDR3: CASSPLTGTGVTDTQYF